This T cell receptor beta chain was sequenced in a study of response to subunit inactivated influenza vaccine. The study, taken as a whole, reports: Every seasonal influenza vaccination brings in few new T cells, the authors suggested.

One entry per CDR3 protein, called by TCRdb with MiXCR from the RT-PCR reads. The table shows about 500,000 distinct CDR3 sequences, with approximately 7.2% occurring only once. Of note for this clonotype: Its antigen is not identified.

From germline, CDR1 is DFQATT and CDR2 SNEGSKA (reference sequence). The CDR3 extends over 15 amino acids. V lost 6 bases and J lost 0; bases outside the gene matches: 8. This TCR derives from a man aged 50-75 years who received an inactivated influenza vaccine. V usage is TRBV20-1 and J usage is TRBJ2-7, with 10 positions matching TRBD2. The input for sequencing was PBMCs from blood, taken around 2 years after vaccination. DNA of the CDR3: TGCAGTGCCAATAACCGACTAGCGGGCTCCTACGAGCAGTACTTC. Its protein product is CSANNRLAGSYEQYF.